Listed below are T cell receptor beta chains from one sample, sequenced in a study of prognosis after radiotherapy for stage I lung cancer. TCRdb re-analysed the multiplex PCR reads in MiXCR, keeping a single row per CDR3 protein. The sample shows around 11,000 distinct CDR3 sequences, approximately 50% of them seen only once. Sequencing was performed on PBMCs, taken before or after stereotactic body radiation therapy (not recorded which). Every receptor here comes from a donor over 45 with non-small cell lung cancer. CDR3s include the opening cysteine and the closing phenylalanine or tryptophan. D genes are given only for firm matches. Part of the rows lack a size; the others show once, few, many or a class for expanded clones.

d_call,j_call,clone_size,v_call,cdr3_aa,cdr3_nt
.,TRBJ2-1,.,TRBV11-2,CASSLAGTLYNEQFF,TGTGCCAGCAGCTTAGCTGGGACACTATACAATGAGCAGTTCTTC
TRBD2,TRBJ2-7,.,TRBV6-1,CASRGLAVPEQYF,TGTGCCAGCAGGGGACTAGCGGTTCCAGAGCAGTACTTC
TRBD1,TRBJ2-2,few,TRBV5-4,CASSYTQGASTGELFF,TGTGCCAGCAGCTATACCCAGGGGGCCAGCACCGGGGAGCTGTTTTTT
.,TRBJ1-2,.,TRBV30,CAWSVGSGYTF,TGTGCCTGGAGTGTGGGCAGCGGCTACACCTTC
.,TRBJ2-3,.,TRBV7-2,CASSLTVTSTDTQYF,TGTGCCAGCAGCTTGACAGTGACTAGCACAGATACGCAGTATTTT
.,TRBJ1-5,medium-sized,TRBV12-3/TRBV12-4,CASSLRQGNQPQHF,TGTGCCAGCAGTTTACGACAGGGCAATCAGCCCCAGCATTTT
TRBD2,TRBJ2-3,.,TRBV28,CASRYEIGLAEDTQYF,TGTGCCAGCAGATATGAAATAGGACTAGCGGAAGATACGCAGTATTTT
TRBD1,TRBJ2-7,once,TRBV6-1,CASRQTGRGGEQYF,TGTGCCAGCAGGCAGACAGGGAGAGGGGGCGAGCAGTACTTC
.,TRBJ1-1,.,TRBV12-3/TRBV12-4,CASSPQDRTVRTQAFF,TGTGCCAGCAGTCCCCAAGACAGAACTGTGCGCACTCAAGCTTTCTTT
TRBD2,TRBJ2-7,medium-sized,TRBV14,CASSQGGRGGVYEQYF,TGTGCCAGCAGCCAAGGGGGCCGGGGGGGTGTCTACGAGCAGTACTTC
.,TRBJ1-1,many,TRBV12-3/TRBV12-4,CASSLAELGQISMNTEAFF,TGTGCCAGCAGTTTAGCGGAATTGGGGCAGATTTCTATGAACACTGAAGCTTTCTTT
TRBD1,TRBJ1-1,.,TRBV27,CASLCDRGLLTEAFF,TGTGCCAGCCTTTGTGACAGGGGCTTGCTAACTGAAGCTTTCTTT